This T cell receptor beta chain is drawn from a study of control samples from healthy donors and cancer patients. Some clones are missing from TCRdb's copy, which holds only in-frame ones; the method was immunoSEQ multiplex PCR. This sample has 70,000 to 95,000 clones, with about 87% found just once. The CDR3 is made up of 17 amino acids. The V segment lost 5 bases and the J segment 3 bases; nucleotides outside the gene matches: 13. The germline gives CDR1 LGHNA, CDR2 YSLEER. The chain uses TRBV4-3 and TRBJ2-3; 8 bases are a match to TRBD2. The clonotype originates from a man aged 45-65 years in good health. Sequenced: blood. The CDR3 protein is CASSSVFSGVRTDTQYF. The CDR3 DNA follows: TGCGCCAGCAGCTCTGTTTTTAGCGGGGTACGGACAGATACGCAGTATTTT.